A selection of T cell receptor beta chains follows, all from one sample in a study of blood T cell repertoires in COVID-19. Profiling relied on immunoSEQ multiplex PCR, and the TCRdb table lists in-frame clones only, not all of them. The repertoire holds approximately 210,000 clones, with less than 90% as singletons. The sample consisted of peripheral blood. These TCRs come from a man between 25 and 39 years old with active or convalescent COVID-19. CDR3s include the opening cysteine and the closing phenylalanine or tryptophan. Each record gives: D gene, clone size, J gene, V gene, CDR3 DNA, CDR3 protein. A D gene is named only where the DNA matches it firmly. Expanded clones get a size class; other rows say once, few or many, or leave the size out.

d_gene: -
abundance: medium-sized
j_gene: TRBJ1-2
v_gene: TRBV5-5
CDR3nt: TGTGCCAGCAGCAACGCCCCCGACAGGCCTCCTAACTATGGCTACACCTTC
CDR3aa: CASSNAPDRPPNYGYTF

d_gene: -
abundance: -
j_gene: TRBJ1-2
v_gene: TRBV28
CDR3nt: TGTGCCAGCGGCTTGGGGAGGGTCCCCTATGGCTACACCTTC
CDR3aa: CASGLGRVPYGYTF

d_gene: TRBD2
abundance: -
j_gene: TRBJ2-1
v_gene: TRBV6-6
CDR3nt: TGTGCCAGCAGCCCTACGGTAGCGGGAGGTTCAAATGAGCAGTTCTTC
CDR3aa: CASSPTVAGGSNEQFF

d_gene: TRBD1
abundance: -
j_gene: TRBJ1-6
v_gene: TRBV28
CDR3nt: TGTGCCAGCAGTTTGCGACAGGGTAGTTTCCACTTT
CDR3aa: CASSLRQGSFHF

d_gene: -
abundance: -
j_gene: TRBJ1-3
v_gene: TRBV27
CDR3nt: TGTGCCAGCAGTTTGGGCCTGAGCTCTGGAAACACCATATATTTT
CDR3aa: CASSLGLSSGNTIYF

d_gene: -
abundance: -
j_gene: TRBJ1-5
v_gene: TRBV7-2
CDR3nt: TGTGCCAGCTCGAGAGACAATCAGCCCCAGCATTTT
CDR3aa: CASSRDNQPQHF

d_gene: -
abundance: -
j_gene: TRBJ1-6
v_gene: TRBV19
CDR3nt: TGTGCCAGTAGTATTGGACAATACAATTCACCCCTCCACTTT
CDR3aa: CASSIGQYNSPLHF

d_gene: -
abundance: once
j_gene: TRBJ2-1
v_gene: TRBV28
CDR3nt: TGTGCCAGCAGTTTATTACTGCAAAATGAGCAGTTCTTC
CDR3aa: CASSLLLQNEQFF

d_gene: -
abundance: -
j_gene: TRBJ1-2
v_gene: TRBV12-3/TRBV12-4
CDR3nt: TGTGCCAGCAGCCTATCCCGTAATCTCGGCTACACCTTC
CDR3aa: CASSLSRNLGYTF

d_gene: TRBD1
abundance: -
j_gene: TRBJ1-1
v_gene: TRBV6-2/TRBV6-3
CDR3nt: TGTGCCAGCAGTTACAGGGGACAGGGCACTGAAGCTTTCTTT
CDR3aa: CASSYRGQGTEAFF

d_gene: -
abundance: -
j_gene: TRBJ1-3
v_gene: TRBV7-8
CDR3nt: TGTGCCAGCAGCTTATTTTCGGAGCCTCTCTCTGGAAACACCATATATTTT
CDR3aa: CASSLFSEPLSGNTIYF

d_gene: -
abundance: -
j_gene: TRBJ2-5
v_gene: TRBV24-1
CDR3nt: TGTGCCACCAGTGGAGGTCGGGAAGAGACCCAGTACTTC
CDR3aa: CATSGGREETQYF

d_gene: -
abundance: -
j_gene: TRBJ2-7
v_gene: TRBV6-2/TRBV6-3
CDR3nt: TGTGCCAGCAGTTACCCAGGGGCGAGCTACGAGCAGTACTTC
CDR3aa: CASSYPGASYEQYF

d_gene: TRBD1
abundance: -
j_gene: TRBJ1-2
v_gene: TRBV4-1
CDR3nt: TGCGCCAGCAGCCAGGGACAGCTCTATGGCTACACCTTC
CDR3aa: CASSQGQLYGYTF

d_gene: -
abundance: once
j_gene: TRBJ2-1
v_gene: TRBV5-6
CDR3nt: TGTGCCACCTCGACAGGATATGACAATGAGCAGTTCTTC
CDR3aa: CATSTGYDNEQFF

d_gene: -
abundance: once
j_gene: TRBJ2-5
v_gene: TRBV2
CDR3nt: TGTGCCAGCAGTCGCCCCGGAGAGACCCAGTACTTC
CDR3aa: CASSRPGETQYF

d_gene: TRBD2
abundance: -
j_gene: TRBJ2-2
v_gene: TRBV3-1/TRBV3-2
CDR3nt: TGTGCCAGCAGCCAAGGGGTTAGCGGGAGATTTGCCGGGGAGCTGTTTTTT
CDR3aa: CASSQGVSGRFAGELFF

d_gene: -
abundance: -
j_gene: TRBJ1-4
v_gene: TRBV25-1
CDR3nt: TGTGCCAGCAGTGCCGCGTCCGATCCAAGTGAAAAACTGTTTTTT
CDR3aa: CASSAASDPSEKLFF

d_gene: -
abundance: -
j_gene: TRBJ2-3
v_gene: TRBV6-6
CDR3nt: TGTGCCAGCAGCCTGGGAGCGGCGAATACGCAGTATTTT
CDR3aa: CASSLGAANTQYF

d_gene: -
abundance: -
j_gene: TRBJ1-2
v_gene: TRBV4-1
CDR3nt: TGCGCCAGCAGCCAAGAGTATGCACAGCCGCGCTCCAACTATGGCTACACCTTC
CDR3aa: CASSQEYAQPRSNYGYTF

d_gene: TRBD1
abundance: -
j_gene: TRBJ1-5
v_gene: TRBV28
CDR3nt: TGTGCCAGCAAATCCGGGACAGGGGGCAATCAGCCCCAGCATTTT
CDR3aa: CASKSGTGGNQPQHF

d_gene: TRBD1
abundance: once
j_gene: TRBJ1-1
v_gene: TRBV2
CDR3nt: TGTGCCAGCAGTAGGGACAGTCCGAACACTGAAGCTTTCTTT
CDR3aa: CASSRDSPNTEAFF

d_gene: -
abundance: -
j_gene: TRBJ1-2
v_gene: TRBV28
CDR3nt: TGTGCCAGCAGTTTAGGGACAAACTATGGCTACACCTTC
CDR3aa: CASSLGTNYGYTF

d_gene: TRBD2
abundance: few
j_gene: TRBJ2-1
v_gene: TRBV3-1/TRBV3-2
CDR3nt: TGTGCCAGCAGCCAAGATCCGGGGGGGATATACAATGAGCAGTTCTTC
CDR3aa: CASSQDPGGIYNEQFF

d_gene: -
abundance: -
j_gene: TRBJ2-1
v_gene: TRBV28
CDR3nt: TGTGCCAGCAGTTTAGTAACGTCTTCGAGGAAAGTCGAGCAGTTCTTC
CDR3aa: CASSLVTSSRKVEQFF

d_gene: -
abundance: -
j_gene: TRBJ1-2
v_gene: TRBV11-2
CDR3nt: TGTGCCAGCAGCTTAACAGGGTCCTATGGCTACACCTTC
CDR3aa: CASSLTGSYGYTF

d_gene: -
abundance: -
j_gene: TRBJ1-6
v_gene: TRBV28
CDR3nt: TGTGCCAGCAGCGGTGGGAGACCCCTCCACTTT
CDR3aa: CASSGGRPLHF

d_gene: -
abundance: once
j_gene: TRBJ2-1
v_gene: TRBV11-3
CDR3nt: TGTGCCAGCAGCTTAGAAGGCGGGCGCACGAACAATGAGCAGTTCTTC
CDR3aa: CASSLEGGRTNNEQFF

d_gene: TRBD1
abundance: -
j_gene: TRBJ1-5
v_gene: TRBV7-9
CDR3nt: TGTGCCAGCAGCCCTCAGGACAGGGGCAATCAGCCCCAGCATTTT
CDR3aa: CASSPQDRGNQPQHF

d_gene: -
abundance: -
j_gene: TRBJ1-6
v_gene: TRBV28
CDR3nt: TGTGCCAGCAGTTTTAGGGGGAACTCACCCCTCCACTTT
CDR3aa: CASSFRGNSPLHF

d_gene: TRBD2
abundance: -
j_gene: TRBJ2-3
v_gene: TRBV10-2
CDR3nt: TGCGCCAGCAGTGTAGGGACTATCAGTGCAGATACGCAGTATTTT
CDR3aa: CASSVGTISADTQYF

d_gene: TRBD1
abundance: -
j_gene: TRBJ1-4
v_gene: TRBV10-3
CDR3nt: TGTGCCATCAGTGAGTCCGGGACAGCTGCCGGGAAACTGTTTTTT
CDR3aa: CAISESGTAAGKLFF

d_gene: TRBD1
abundance: -
j_gene: TRBJ1-2
v_gene: TRBV28
CDR3nt: TGTGCCAGCAGTTTTGTTACAGGGGGATCTTATGGCTACACCTTC
CDR3aa: CASSFVTGGSYGYTF

d_gene: TRBD2
abundance: -
j_gene: TRBJ2-5
v_gene: TRBV9
CDR3nt: TGTGCCAGCAGCGCCCGGGCCGGGGGGACTAGCGGTACGGAGACCCAGTACTTC
CDR3aa: CASSARAGGTSGTETQYF

d_gene: TRBD1
abundance: -
j_gene: TRBJ1-2
v_gene: TRBV24-1
CDR3nt: TGTGCCACCAGTCCAGGGGGCTATGGCTACACCTTC
CDR3aa: CATSPGGYGYTF

d_gene: -
abundance: -
j_gene: TRBJ2-7
v_gene: TRBV6-5
CDR3nt: TGTGCCAGCAAGCGGGCAGGGTCCTCCTACGAGCAGTACTTC
CDR3aa: CASKRAGSSYEQYF

d_gene: TRBD1
abundance: -
j_gene: TRBJ1-4
v_gene: TRBV4-1
CDR3nt: TGCGCCAGCAGCCAACCGCACGGGGACAGCTTAACCCTAACAACTAATGAAAAACTGTTTTTT
CDR3aa: CASSQPHGDSLTLTTNEKLFF